A single sample is the source of the 25 T cell receptor beta chains below, sequenced in a study of cytomegalovirus exposure and HLA in healthy donors. Both 60 Vbeta primers and 13 Jbeta primers went into the PCR. TCRdb keeps only in-frame clones here, not all; method: immunoSEQ multiplex PCR. The repertoire holds over 150,000 clones, with 84% as singletons. The sequenced sample was PBMCs. All receptors come from a boy aged 2-15 years in good health and CMV-seronegative.

The chain couples TRBV9 to TRBJ2-3, with TRBD2 matching 8 bases. V shed 3 bases and J 6 bases; nucleotides not matched to a gene: 6. From germline, CDR1 is SGDLS and CDR2 YYNGEE. The CDR3 extends over 14 amino acids. This chain's CDR3 is CASSAGRGADTQYF. DNA of the CDR3: TGTGCCAGCAGCGCCGGGAGGGGGGCGGATACGCAGTATTTT.

This chain links TRBV7-9 with TRBJ2-1, with TRBD2 matching 9 bases. The germline V gene encodes CDR1 SEHNR and CDR2 FQNEAQ (reference sequence). The CDR3 runs to 19 residues. Trimming at V came to 1 base and at J to 3 bases, leaving 13 bases not matched to a gene. In DNA, the CDR3 is TGTGCCAGCAGCTTAGGGGTAAAGGTCGCGGGAGGGCACTACAATGAGCAGTTCTTC. It specifies CASSLGVKVAGGHYNEQFF.

The CDR3 nucleotides read TGCAGCGTTGAAGATTTTAGAGCGGGCCACACTGAAGCTTTCTTT. Its translation is CSVEDFRAGHTEAFF. The genes are TRBV29-1 and TRBJ1-1; D remains unclear. The V and J ends lost 0 bases and 3 bases respectively, with 14 bases between them. The length of the CDR3 is 15 residues. The germline CDR1 and CDR2 sequences are SQVTM and ANQGSEA. Variable domain in full (rest from reference TRBV29-1 and TRBJ1-1): SAVISQKPSRDICQRGTSLTIQCQVDSQVTMMFWYRQQPGQSLTLIATANQGSEATYESGFVIDKFPISRPNLTFSTLTVSNMSPEDSSIYLCSVEDFRAGHTEAFFGQGTRLTVV.

The chain links TRBV6-6 to TRBJ1-5, with no clear D. V was trimmed by 2 bases and J by 7 bases, leaving 18 bases between them. The CDR3 spans 16 residues. CDR1 and CDR2 (germline): MNHNY, SVGAGI (reference sequence). The CDR3 loop is CASSYEAVLANQPQHF. DNA of the CDR3: TGTGCCAGCAGTTACGAGGCGGTTCTTGCAAACCAGCCCCAGCATTTT.

The chain is built from TRBV14 and TRBJ2-5, with TRBD2 identical over 11 bases. This CDR3 region has 17 residues. Germline lookup yields CDR1 SGHDN and CDR2 FVKESK. Germline trimming cut 0 bases from V and 2 bases from J; bases unmatched to any gene: 5. The CDR3 region has the DNA TGTGCCAGCAGCCAAGATAGGGGACTAGCGGTGCAAGAGACCCAGTACTTC. Amino acids: CASSQDRGLAVQETQYF. The full variable domain, rest sourced from reference TRBV14 and TRBJ2-5, is EAGVTQFPSHSVIEKGQTVTLRCDPISGHDNLYWYRRVMGKEIKFLLHFVKESKQDESGMPNNRFLAERTGGTYSTLKVQPAELEDSGVYFCASSQDRGLAVQETQYFGPGTRLLVL.

This clone was counted a few times. V gene TRBV5-1 combines with J gene TRBJ2-7, with D possibly being TRBD2 (5 bases). Trimming removed 0 bases from V and 0 bases from J, with 10 bases in between. CDR3 length: 15 residues. Germline V gene sequence: CDR1 SGHRS, CDR2 YFSETQ. For the CDR3, the DNA is TGCGCCAGCAGCTTGGGCGGGCCAGACTCCTACGAGCAGTACTTC. It specifies CASSLGGPDSYEQYF.

This clone was picked up a small number of times. The rearrangement uses TRBV5-1 and TRBJ2-5; tentatively, D is TRBD2 (5 bases). The germline CDR1 and CDR2 sequences are SGHRS and YFSETQ. The ends were cut back, 3 bases at V and 2 bases at J, with 14 bases in the middle. The CDR3 totals 15 residues. This CDR3 reads CASSSTSTSQETQYF. The CDR3 DNA sequence: TGCGCCAGCAGCTCCACATCCACTAGTCAAGAGACCCAGTACTTC.

For this clone: A read error may produce the germline difference seen at one junction end. The chain uses TRBV2 and TRBJ2-1; no clear D gene. There are 15 residues in the CDR3. Germline V gene lookup returns CDR1 SNHLY and CDR2 FYNNEI. CDR3 bases: TGTGCCAGCAGCGAAGGAACGTTTTTATGGAGTGAGCAGTTCTTC. This translates into CASSEGTFLWSEQFF.

The V call is TRBV2, the J call TRBJ1-5; TRBD1 might be the D (6 bases). The length of the CDR3 is 14 residues. Germline CDR1 reads SNHLY; CDR2 reads FYNNEI. Trimming removed 8 bases at V and 8 bases at J, with 19 bases between. In DNA form, the CDR3 reads TGTGCCAGCCAACCCACCAGGGGTGGGAAGCCCCAGCATTTT. It specifies CASQPTRGGKPQHF.

The V call is TRBV12-5, the J call TRBJ2-3; 16 positions match TRBD2. Germline V gene data show CDR1 as LGHNT and CDR2 as FRNRAP. Trimming took 7 bases from V and 1 from J; bases not matched to a gene: 11. The CDR3 length is 19 residues. CDR3 in amino acids: CASALHGTSGRVRTDTQYF. DNA of the CDR3: TGTGCTAGTGCCCTACACGGGACTAGCGGGAGGGTACGCACAGATACGCAGTATTTT.

This clone turned up a few times. The V gene is TRBV7-9, the J gene TRBJ2-6; D is possibly TRBD1 (5 bases). The CDR3 contains 17 residues. CDR1 and CDR2 from the germline V gene are SEHNR and FQNEAQ (reference sequence). V gave up 3 bases and J gave up 1 base, with 13 bases separating them. The CDR3 coding sequence is TGTGCCAGCAGCTTTAAGGACAAGAGGTCTGGGGCCAACGTCCTGACTTTC. It encodes CASSFKDKRSGANVLTF. Combining the CDR3 with reference TRBV7-9 and TRBJ2-6 gives the whole variable domain DTGVSQNPRHKITKRGQNVTFRCDPISEHNRLYWYRQTLGQGPEFLTYFQNEAQLEKSRLLSDRFSAERPKGSFSTLEIQRTEQGDSAMYLCASSFKDKRSGANVLTFGAGSRLTVL.

This chain connects TRBV7-9 to TRBJ1-4; D remains unclear. Germline V gene lookup returns CDR1 SEHNR and CDR2 FQNEAQ (reference sequence). CDR3 length: 14 residues. Trimming shortened V by 0 bases and J by 8 bases, and 10 bases separated the two germline ends. The DNA for the CDR3 is TGTGCCAGCAGCTTAGCCACGATGCGGGAAAAACTGTTTTTT. Protein product: CASSLATMREKLFF.

This clone was seen a handful of times. The J gene is TRBJ1-5, the V gene TRBV6-1; a weak D match, TRBD1 (5 bases). V was pared by 10 bases and J by 6 bases, with 19 bases between. CDR1 is MNHNS and CDR2 is SASEGT in the germline V gene. The CDR3 spans 14 residues. CDR3 region: CATAEGNAVQPQHF. In nucleotides, the CDR3 is TGTGCCACAGCGGAGGGGAATGCAGTTCAGCCCCAGCATTTT.

The chain joins TRBV5-6 to TRBJ2-5, with TRBD2 matching 9 bases. The last part of the DNA fits TRBJ2-7 better; the J call may be wrong. This CDR3 is 15 amino acids long. Germline CDR1 and CDR2: SGHDT and YYEEEE. The CDR3 nucleotides read TGTGCCAGCAGCTTGGTGGCTAGCGGGACCTACGAGCAGTACTTC. Its translation: CASSLVASGTYEQYF.

The chain carries TRBV6-5 and TRBJ2-7, with D perhaps TRBD1 (6 bases). This CDR3 spans 14 amino acids. In germline, CDR1 is MNHEY, CDR2 SVGAGI. Trimming removed 2 bases at V and 1 base at J, with 9 bases between. The chain's CDR3 is CASSYRTESYEQYF. The CDR3 nucleotides are TGTGCCAGCAGTTACCGGACAGAGTCCTACGAGCAGTACTTC.

V and J are TRBV10-3 and TRBJ1-1, with 10 bases that match TRBD1. V was clipped by 4 bases and J by 0 bases; unmatched bases: 2. CDR1 is ENHRY, CDR2 SYGVKD, per germline. The CDR3 extends over 15 amino acids. DNA for the CDR3: TGTGCCATCAGTGCCGGGACAGGGGTGAACACTGAAGCTTTCTTT. This sequence encodes CAISAGTGVNTEAFF.

The genes are TRBV6-5 and TRBJ2-1, with 10 bases aligning to TRBD2. The CDR3 is 15 amino acids. V lost 6 bases and J lost 8; bases outside the gene matches: 10. Germline lookup yields CDR1 MNHEY and CDR2 SVGAGI. The CDR3 bases are TGTGCCAGCAGGATCTCTAGCGGGAGTTCATATGAGCAGTTCTTC. Translated: CASRISSGSSYEQFF.

The chain uses TRBV6-6 and TRBJ1-2, with 7 bases identical to TRBD1. Trimming took 6 bases from V and 7 from J; bases not matched to a gene: 8. Germline CDR1 MNHNY, CDR2 SVGAGI (reference sequence). This CDR3 comprises 13 residues. The CDR3 coding sequence is TGTGCCAGCAGGTCACAGGGGCCCCCTGGCTACACCTTC. This codes for CASRSQGPPGYTF.

The rearrangement links TRBV6-1 to TRBJ1-2, with no clear D. The V gene lost 2 bases and the J gene lost 2 bases, with 12 bases spanning the gap. This CDR3 spans 15 amino acids. Germline CDR1 reads MNHNS; CDR2 reads SASEGT. Here the CDR3 reads CASSESLGRNYGYTF. The CDR3 coding sequence is TGTGCCAGCAGTGAAAGTCTAGGCAGAAACTATGGCTACACCTTC.

V gene TRBV2 combines with J gene TRBJ2-7; no clear D gene. This CDR3 has 11 residues. V was cut by 10 bases and J by 2 bases, with 9 bases left in between. Per germline, CDR1 SNHLY and CDR2 FYNNEI. The CDR3 sequence is CATQSAYEQYF. The CDR3 nucleotides read TGTGCCACTCAAAGCGCCTACGAGCAGTACTTC.

V and J are TRBV5-8 and TRBJ1-5; D possibly corresponds to TRBD1 (5 bases). CDR1 and CDR2 (germline): SGHTS, YDEGEE. V was trimmed by 2 bases and J by 3 bases, leaving 12 bases between them. There are 15 residues in the CDR3. CDR3 protein: CASSLGVQLNQPQHF. In DNA form, the CDR3 reads TGTGCCAGCAGCTTAGGGGTACAGCTCAATCAGCCCCAGCATTTT.

The chain combines TRBV5-4 with TRBJ2-7, with 8 positions matching TRBD2. Germline V lookup: CDR1 SGHNT, CDR2 YYREEE (reference sequence). The V gene end was trimmed by 7 bases and the J gene end by 5 bases; junction bases not matched to a gene: 8. The CDR3 length is 13 residues. The CDR3 region is CASGGAGANEQYF. The DNA of the CDR3 is TGTGCCAGCGGGGGAGCGGGAGCGAACGAGCAGTACTTC.

This clone was detected once. V is TRBV6-6 and J is TRBJ1-2; D call uncertain. Germline loops: CDR1 MNHNY, CDR2 SVGAGI (reference sequence). The CDR3 spans 13 residues. Deletions cut 7 bases from V and 2 bases from J, with 11 bases between. CDR3 DNA sequence: TGTGCCAGCACCGAGAGGTCCAACTATGGCTACACCTTC. Its protein product is CASTERSNYGYTF.

The genes are TRBV15 and TRBJ2-5, with 14 nucleotides matching TRBD2. The germline gives CDR1 LNHNV, CDR2 YYDKDF (reference sequence). After removal of 1 base from V and 2 bases from J, the junction contained 3 bases not matched to a gene. The CDR3 length is 17 residues. The CDR3 here is CATSRGLAGGGQETQYF. The CDR3 DNA sequence: TGTGCCACCAGCAGAGGACTAGCGGGAGGGGGTCAAGAGACCCAGTACTTC.

The chain links TRBV2 to TRBJ2-3; D perhaps matches TRBD1 (5 bases). The CDR3 extends over 17 amino acids. The ends were cut back, 3 bases at V and 1 base at J, with 17 bases in the middle. In germline, CDR1 is SNHLY, CDR2 FYNNEI. The CDR3 coding sequence is TGTGCCAGCAGTGACGTTTCCCAGGGTCGCGGCACAGATACGCAGTATTTT. Its translation is CASSDVSQGRGTDTQYF.